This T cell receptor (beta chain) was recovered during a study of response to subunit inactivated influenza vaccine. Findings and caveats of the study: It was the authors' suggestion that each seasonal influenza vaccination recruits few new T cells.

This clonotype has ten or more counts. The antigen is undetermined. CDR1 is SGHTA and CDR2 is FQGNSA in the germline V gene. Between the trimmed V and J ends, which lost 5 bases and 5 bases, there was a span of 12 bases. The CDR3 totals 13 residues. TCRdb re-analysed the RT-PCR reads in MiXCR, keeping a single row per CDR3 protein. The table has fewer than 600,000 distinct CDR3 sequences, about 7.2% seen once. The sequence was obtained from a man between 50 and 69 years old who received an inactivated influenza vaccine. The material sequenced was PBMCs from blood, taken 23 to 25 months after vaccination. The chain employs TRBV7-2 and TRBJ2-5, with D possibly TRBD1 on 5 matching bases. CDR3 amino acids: CASSPRAGETQYF. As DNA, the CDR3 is TGTGCCAGCAGCCCCAGGGCCGGGGAGACCCAGTACTTC.